This passage covers 30 T cell receptor beta chains from one sample sequenced in a study of T cell changes during pregnancy in multiple sclerosis (dated by TCRdb to about 2019). Libraries were prepared through the immunoSEQ multiplex PCR assay. What TCRdb holds here is the immuneACCESS table cut down to in-frame rearrangements. Part of the clones is not present; checked against another copy, under half of the missing clones reflect an unresolved V gene, and the others are unexplained. The sample table holds 55,000 to 75,000 clones, of which roughly nine tenths were seen once. Jointly, the top ten make up roughly 1.5% of the sample. Sequenced material: peripheral blood, taken after pregnancy. The receptors come from a female donor with multiple sclerosis, enrolled in a pregnancy study.

The chain combines TRBV9 with TRBJ1-2; perhaps TRBD1 as D (6 bases). The length of the CDR3 is 17 residues. Germline loops: CDR1 SGDLS, CDR2 YYNGEE. V lost 0 bases and J lost 2, with 17 bases in between. The DNA for the CDR3 is TGTGCCAGCAGCGTAGGGGGGGGCGCGCCTATAAACTATGGCTACACCTTC. This sequence encodes CASSVGGGAPINYGYTF.

The gene calls are TRBV6-1 and TRBJ2-7; 11 nucleotides line up with TRBD1. V shed 10 bases, J shed 5 bases, and the junction held 4 bases outside the gene matches. Germline V CDR1 and CDR2: MNHNS, SASEGT. CDR3 length equals 12 residues. CDR3 DNA sequence: TGTGCCACCGGACAGGGGGCCAACGAGCAGTACTTC. Protein sequence: CATGQGANEQYF.

This rearrangement joins TRBV5-1 to TRBJ2-5; a weak D match, TRBD2 (5 bases). The V and J ends lost 5 bases and 2 bases respectively, with 10 bases between them. The germline V gene encodes CDR1 SGHRS and CDR2 YFSETQ. The CDR3 has 13 residues. Here the CDR3 DNA reads TGCGCCAGCAGTTTCACGGGGCAAGAGACCCAGTACTTC. Protein: CASSFTGQETQYF. Complete variable domain (other parts from reference TRBV5-1 and TRBJ2-5): KAGVTQTPRYLIKTRGQQVTLSCSPISGHRSVSWYQQTPGQGLQFLFEYFSETQRNKGNFPGRFSGRQFSNSRSEMNVSTLELGDSALYLCASSFTGQETQYFGPGTRLLVL.

The chain links TRBV30 to TRBJ2-2; 15 bases align to TRBD2. The germline V gene has CDR1 GTSNPN and CDR2 SVGIG (reference sequence). J gave up 7 bases and V 3 bases, and 6 bases lay outside the gene matches. This CDR3 has 16 amino acids. The CDR3, as DNA: TGTGCCTGGAGCCGCGGGACTAGCGGGAGGCACGGGGAGCTGTTTTTT. Amino acid sequence: CAWSRGTSGRHGELFF.

This chain connects TRBV28 to TRBJ2-2, with 7 bases that match TRBD1. CDR1 is MDHEN and CDR2 is SYDVKM in the germline V gene. Germline trimming cut 5 bases from V and 6 bases from J; bases unmatched to any gene: 6. The length of the CDR3 is 14 residues. CDR3 loop: CASSPGQAPGELFF. CDR3 DNA: TGTGCCAGCAGTCCCGGACAGGCTCCCGGGGAGCTGTTTTTT.

The CDR3 spells CASSPRLAGGPGNEQYF. The DNA for the CDR3 is TGCGCCAGCAGCCCACGACTAGCGGGAGGGCCCGGGAACGAGCAGTACTTC. The chain links TRBV5-1 to TRBJ2-7; TRBD2 matches 14 bases. Germline V gene lookup returns CDR1 SGHRS and CDR2 YFSETQ. V was clipped by 4 bases and J by 5 bases; unmatched bases: 11. The CDR3 runs 17 residues.

The chain joins TRBV6-1 to TRBJ2-7, with TRBD1 as a possible D gene (5 bases). In germline, CDR1 is MNHNS, CDR2 SASEGT. V was cut by 2 bases and J by 0 bases, with 14 bases left in between. The CDR3 is made up of 16 amino acids. The CDR3 region is CASSETRGSYSYEQYF. In DNA, the CDR3 is TGTGCCAGCAGTGAAACAAGGGGAAGCTACTCCTACGAGCAGTACTTC.

The chain recombines TRBV6-5 with TRBJ1-5; 8 positions agree with TRBD1. CDR1 and CDR2 from the germline V gene are MNHEY and SVGAGI. The CDR3 spans 14 residues. V trimming: 6 bases; J trimming: 9 bases; junction bases outside the gene matches: 10. CDR3 residues: CASRDREGYRPQHF. In nucleotides, the CDR3 is TGTGCCAGCAGGGACAGGGAAGGCTATAGGCCCCAGCATTTT.

The CDR3 here is CSVSPGATNEKLFF. CDR3 sequence (DNA): TGCAGCGTTTCCCCGGGGGCAACTAATGAAAAACTGTTTTTT. The chain employs TRBV29-1 and TRBJ1-4, with a possible D match to TRBD1 (5 bases). Trimming stripped 5 bases from V and 0 bases from J, with 10 bases between. Germline loops: CDR1 SQVTM, CDR2 ANQGSEA. The CDR3 consists of 14 residues.

The chain carries TRBV27 and TRBJ2-1; weak D call: TRBD2 (6 bases). The CDR3 is 17 amino acids. The V end lost 0 bases, the J end lost 4 bases, and 16 bases lay between the germline ends. The germline gives CDR1 MNHEY, CDR2 SMNVEV (reference sequence). CDR3 nucleotides: TGTGCCAGCAGTTTATCGAGACGGGAGCCATATTACAATGAGCAGTTCTTC. Its protein product is CASSLSRREPYYNEQFF.

The V call is TRBV7-2, the J call TRBJ2-7, with 10 bases matching TRBD2. Germline CDR1 reads SGHTA; CDR2 reads FQGNSA. The CDR3 extends over 16 amino acids. V dropped 5 bases and J dropped 1; count of bases not matched to a gene: 8. CDR3 nucleotide sequence: TGTGCCAGCAGCGACGCCGGGACTAGCGCGTCCTACGAGCAGTACTTC. Translated: CASSDAGTSASYEQYF.

This chain connects TRBV10-3 to TRBJ1-1; D is undetermined. Per germline, CDR1 ENHRY and CDR2 SYGVKD. There are 12 residues in the CDR3. Deletions cut 2 bases from V and 5 bases from J, with 6 bases between. DNA for the CDR3: TGTGCCATCAGTGAGCCGGGAACTGAAGCTTTCTTT. Translated: CAISEPGTEAFF.

The CDR3 sequence is CASSVDEGRGNTIYF. The DNA of the CDR3 is TGTGCCAGCAGCGTAGATGAAGGCAGGGGAAACACCATATATTTT. The chain employs TRBV9 and TRBJ1-3, with no clear D. CDR3 length: 15 residues. CDR1 and CDR2 from the germline V gene are SGDLS and YYNGEE. The germline V and J ends were trimmed by 0 bases and 4 bases, with 11 bases remaining between them. Looking up the rest from reference TRBV9 and TRBJ1-3 gives the full variable domain: DSGVTQTPKHLITATGQRVTLRCSPRSGDLSVYWYQQSLDQGLQFLIQYYNGEERAKGNILERFSAQQFPDLHSELNLSSLELGDSALYFCASSVDEGRGNTIYFGEGSWLTVV.

V is TRBV13 and J is TRBJ1-1; no firm D call. The CDR3 consists of 13 residues. Trimming removed 5 bases at V and 0 bases at J, with 7 bases between. CDR1 is PRHDT, CDR2 FYEKMQ, per germline (reference sequence). CDR3 loop: CASSPPVNTEAFF. Written as DNA, the CDR3 is TGTGCCAGCAGCCCTCCAGTGAACACTGAAGCTTTCTTT.

The chain uses TRBV6-1 and TRBJ2-1; D may be TRBD1 (5 bases). The V end lost 1 base, the J end lost 2 bases, and 12 bases lay between the germline ends. There are 16 residues in the CDR3. CDR1 and CDR2 (germline): MNHNS, SASEGT. The CDR3 protein is CASSEDWTTPYNEQFF. The CDR3 DNA is TGTGCCAGCAGTGAAGATTGGACAACCCCCTACAATGAGCAGTTCTTC.

This rearrangement joins TRBV5-1 to TRBJ2-1; 10 bases are shared with TRBD1. The CDR3 sequence is 15 residues long. V shed 4 bases and J 8 bases; nucleotides not matched to a gene: 9. Germline V gives CDR1 SGHRS, CDR2 YFSETQ. CDR3 DNA sequence: TGCGCCAGCAGCACCGGGACAGGGGCCCGCCATGAGCAGTTCTTC. As protein: CASSTGTGARHEQFF. Based on the CDR3 plus reference TRBV5-1 and TRBJ2-1, the full variable domain is KAGVTQTPRYLIKTRGQQVTLSCSPISGHRSVSWYQQTPGQGLQFLFEYFSETQRNKGNFPGRFSGRQFSNSRSEMNVSTLELGDSALYLCASSTGTGARHEQFFGPGTRLTVL.

The chain recombines TRBV28 with TRBJ2-1; TRBD2 matches at 7 bases. CDR1 is MDHEN, CDR2 SYDVKM, per germline. This CDR3 contains 16 residues. Trimming removed 5 bases from V and 1 base from J; junction bases left unmatched: 8. The CDR3 spells CASSTRDYLSYNEQFF. CDR3 nucleotide sequence: TGTGCCAGCAGTACCCGGGACTACCTTTCCTACAATGAGCAGTTCTTC.

This clone was picked up a small number of times. The chain has TRBV27 and TRBJ2-1; 8 positions match TRBD2. The CDR3 length is 15 residues. CDR1 and CDR2 (germline): MNHEY, SMNVEV (reference sequence). V was clipped by 5 bases and J by 7 bases; unmatched bases: 10. The CDR3 sequence is CASSNPGGPQNEQFF. DNA for the CDR3: TGTGCCAGCAGTAATCCGGGAGGGCCGCAAAATGAGCAGTTCTTC.

The V and J genes are TRBV4-3 and TRBJ2-3; D gene uncertain. The germline V gene encodes CDR1 LGHNA and CDR2 YSLEER. This CDR3 is built from 14 residues. V lost 5 bases and J lost 3, with 12 bases in between. The CDR3, as DNA: TGCGCCAGCAGCATGAGGCCCGTTACAGATACGCAGTATTTT. This translates into CASSMRPVTDTQYF.

The chain uses TRBV23-1 and TRBJ1-2; TRBD1 aligns across 7 bases. TRBV23-1 is an ORF; its function is uncertain. This CDR3 contains 16 residues. V lost 3 bases to trimming and J lost 3 bases; unmatched junction nucleotides: 10. The CDR3 sequence is CASSHGGGTPHYGYTF. For the CDR3, the DNA is TGCGCCAGCAGTCATGGAGGGGGCACCCCCCACTATGGCTACACCTTC.

CDR3 amino acids: CASNLAQGAHYGYTF. In DNA form, the CDR3 reads TGTGCCAGCAACCTCGCCCAGGGGGCACACTATGGCTACACCTTC. This chain uses TRBV7-9 with TRBJ1-2; 8 positions match TRBD1. This CDR3 region has 15 residues. Germline-derived CDR1 and CDR2 are SEHNR and FQNEAQ (reference sequence). V dropped 7 bases and J dropped 3; count of bases not matched to a gene: 10.

The V call is TRBV7-9, the J call TRBJ1-1, with D maybe TRBD1 (6 bases). Trimming took off 5 bases at V and 0 bases at J, with 7 bases between the two ends. The V gene's germline CDR1 is SEHNR and CDR2 FQNEAQ (reference sequence). The CDR3 has 13 amino acids. This chain's CDR3 is CASSRQVNTEAFF. The CDR3 region has the DNA TGTGCCAGCAGCAGACAGGTGAACACTGAAGCTTTCTTT.

The gene calls are TRBV2 and TRBJ2-2; perhaps TRBD2 as D (5 bases). Per the germline V gene, CDR1 is SNHLY and CDR2 is FYNNEI. Trimming removed 4 bases from V and 3 bases from J, with 6 bases in between. The CDR3 loop spans 13 amino acids. The CDR3, as DNA: TGTGCCAGCAGTGCGCGGGACACCGGGGAGCTGTTTTTT. Protein: CASSARDTGELFF.

This clone appeared a single time. This chain joins TRBV10-3 and TRBJ2-7; TRBD1 aligns across 10 bases. Trimming at V came to 4 bases and at J to 3 bases, leaving 12 bases not matched to a gene. Looked up from germline, CDR1 is ENHRY and CDR2 is SYGVKD. This CDR3 region has 17 residues. The CDR3 sequence is CAISGKTRDRGGYEQYF. DNA for the CDR3: TGTGCCATCAGTGGAAAAACCCGGGACAGGGGCGGCTACGAGCAGTACTTC.

The chain couples TRBV7-2 to TRBJ2-4; 8 bases are shared with TRBD2. This CDR3 is 15 amino acids long. V was clipped by 5 bases and J by 9 bases; unmatched bases: 12. Per germline, CDR1 SGHTA and CDR2 FQGNSA. The CDR3 DNA is TGTGCCAGCAGCCCCGGGACGGGAGGGTTGGGCATTCAGTACTTC. It translates to CASSPGTGGLGIQYF.

As DNA, the CDR3 is TGTGCCAGCGATAGACAGGGCGGGATTGCTGGCTACACCTTC. Translating gives CASDRQGGIAGYTF. The gene calls are TRBV2 and TRBJ1-2; TRBD1 matches 7 bases. This CDR3 is 14 amino acids long. The germline gives CDR1 SNHLY, CDR2 FYNNEI. The trim removed 8 bases at V and 7 bases at J, leaving 13 bases unmatched.

The V call is TRBV6-1, the J call TRBJ2-6; TRBD1 matches 9 bases. CDR3 size: 18 residues. J gave up 4 bases and V 4 bases, and 11 bases lay outside the gene matches. The germline V gene encodes CDR1 MNHNS and CDR2 SASEGT. The CDR3 bases are TGTGCCAGCAGTGGGGGACAGGGTTCGGCTTGGGGGGCCAACGTCCTGACTTTC. It codes for CASSGGQGSAWGANVLTF.

The rearrangement joins TRBV29-1 to TRBJ2-7; 7 bases match TRBD1. Germline values: CDR1 SQVTM, CDR2 ANQGSEA. Germline trimming cut 7 bases from V and 2 bases from J; bases unmatched to any gene: 8. The CDR3 has 13 residues. CDR3 protein: CSASRTGTYEQYF. In DNA form, the CDR3 reads TGCAGCGCTTCTCGGACAGGTACCTACGAGCAGTACTTC.

The chain is built from TRBV4-2 and TRBJ2-7; D is undetermined. CDR1 LGHNA and CDR2 YNFKEQ come from the germline V gene. V was clipped by 1 base and J by 5 bases, with 12 bases between them. The CDR3 is 14 amino acids. The CDR3: CASSQASGLHEQYF. Here the CDR3 DNA reads TGTGCCAGCAGCCAAGCTTCCGGTCTACACGAGCAGTACTTC.

This chain uses TRBV10-2 with TRBJ2-1; D is possibly TRBD2 (7 bases). Trimming took 6 bases from V and 3 from J, leaving 15 bases between them. Per germline, CDR1 WSHSY and CDR2 SAAADI. The CDR3 runs to 15 residues. This CDR3 reads CASSGGLGSYNEQFF. The CDR3, as DNA: TGCGCCAGCAGCGGGGGGCTTGGCAGCTACAATGAGCAGTTCTTC.